These 23 T cell receptor beta chains came from one sample sequenced in a study of control samples from healthy donors and cancer patients (dated by TCRdb to between 2020 and 2021). The library was built by means of the immunoSEQ multiplex PCR assay. What TCRdb holds here is the immuneACCESS table cut down to in-frame rearrangements. Part of the clones is not present; checked against another copy, under half of the missing clones reflect an unresolved V gene, and the others are unexplained. For this sample the table gives 65,000 to 85,000 clones, of which 70% to 90% were detected only once. The ten largest clones capture 2% to 2.5% of the sample. The specimen sequenced was PBMCs. These receptor sequences come from a woman in her 50s with head and neck cancer.

With respect to this clone: Different DNA sequences within this sample yield the same CDR3. This chain joins TRBV4-2 and TRBJ2-2; D possibly corresponds to TRBD1 (6 bases). Trimming stripped 6 bases from V and 3 bases from J, with 11 bases between. Germline loops: CDR1 LGHNA, CDR2 YNFKEQ. The CDR3 consists of 14 residues. As DNA, the CDR3 is TGTGCCAGCAGAGGGGGTGGGGACACCGGGGAGCTGTTTTTT. Residues: CASRGGGDTGELFF.

The rearrangement uses TRBV28 and TRBJ1-1; tentatively, D is TRBD1 (5 bases). CDR3 size: 15 residues. Germline V gene sequence: CDR1 MDHEN, CDR2 SYDVKM. The V and J ends lost 3 bases and 1 base respectively, with 12 bases between them. Here the CDR3 DNA reads TGTGCCAGCAGTTTGAAGGACACTCCGAACACTGAAGCTTTCTTT. Translation gives CASSLKDTPNTEAFF.

The rearrangement joins TRBV7-9 to TRBJ1-2; D might be TRBD1 (6 bases). The germline V gene encodes CDR1 SEHNR and CDR2 FQNEAQ (reference sequence). The CDR3 covers 13 residues. Trimming pared 5 bases from V and 8 bases from J, leaving 15 bases between. DNA of the CDR3: TGTGCCAGCAGCGAAAGTACAGGGATCGGCTACACCTTC. Translating it yields CASSESTGIGYTF.

In DNA form, the CDR3 reads TGTGCCAGTAGTATCTCGATGGGACAACTCAATCAGCCCCAGCATTTT. Translating gives CASSISMGQLNQPQHF. The rearrangement joins TRBV19 to TRBJ1-5, with a weak D call TRBD1 (6 bases). CDR1 and CDR2 (germline): LNHDA, SQIVND (reference sequence). V lost 3 bases to trimming and J lost 3 bases, with 15 bases between them. The CDR3 has 16 amino acids.

The V call is TRBV6-5, the J call TRBJ2-7; the D gene is possibly TRBD1 (6 bases). Trimming stripped 6 bases from V and 3 bases from J, with 12 bases between. CDR3 length: 13 residues. The germline V gene has CDR1 MNHEY and CDR2 SVGAGI. In DNA form, the CDR3 reads TGTGCCAGCAGCCCGGGACAAGACTACGAGCAGTACTTC. Translated: CASSPGQDYEQYF.

A few counts support this clone. The chain uses TRBV5-6 and TRBJ2-7; 9 bases agree with TRBD1. V was clipped by 4 bases and J by 7 bases; unmatched bases: 9. Germline-derived CDR1 and CDR2 are SGHDT and YYEEEE. The CDR3 totals 14 residues. DNA for the CDR3: TGTGCCAGCAGCCCAGGGACAGGGCCGAGGGAGCAGTACTTC. Translation gives CASSPGTGPREQYF.

CDR3 loop: CAILDRPSSYEQYF. The CDR3 region has the DNA TGTGCCATCCTGGACAGGCCGTCCTCCTACGAGCAGTACTTC. This chain uses TRBV10-3 with TRBJ2-7; 7 nucleotides align to TRBD1. Germline CDR1 ENHRY, CDR2 SYGVKD. V was clipped by 8 bases and J by 0 bases; unmatched bases: 7. The CDR3 loop spans 14 amino acids.

The chain couples TRBV7-2 to TRBJ1-1, with D possibly matching TRBD1 (5 bases). CDR3 length equals 14 residues. Germline-derived CDR1 and CDR2 are SGHTA and FQGNSA. V shed 0 bases and J shed 1 base, with 6 bases lying between them. The CDR3 protein is CASSLADRNTEAFF. The CDR3 bases are TGTGCCAGCAGCTTAGCCGACAGGAACACTGAAGCTTTCTTT.

This chain links TRBV5-1 with TRBJ2-3; 7 nucleotides agree with TRBD1. The length of the CDR3 is 14 residues. CDR1 is SGHRS and CDR2 is YFSETQ in the germline V gene. V trimming: 0 bases; J trimming: 6 bases; junction bases outside the gene matches: 4. CDR3 DNA sequence: TGCGCCAGCAGCTTGGAGACAGGGAGCGATACGCAGTATTTT. Translated: CASSLETGSDTQYF.

The genes are TRBV30 and TRBJ2-5; TRBD1 matches at 9 bases. With 2 bases clipped from V and 5 bases from J, the junction kept 12 bases outside the gene matches. The CDR3 is 16 amino acids. Germline CDR1 GTSNPN, CDR2 SVGIG (reference sequence). In DNA, the CDR3 is TGTGCCTGGAGTACAGGGGGCGCTGGGCTAGCTGAGACCCAGTACTTC. It specifies CAWSTGGAGLAETQYF.

This CDR3 is CASRSFDGFSNEQFF. In nucleotides, the CDR3 is TGTGCCAGCAGATCTTTCGACGGTTTTTCCAATGAGCAGTTCTTC. The chain joins TRBV28 to TRBJ2-1; D is unclear. Germline V gene lookup returns CDR1 MDHEN and CDR2 SYDVKM. The CDR3 extends over 15 amino acids. V was pared by 6 bases and J by 6 bases, with 18 bases between. Full variable domain (remainder filled in from reference TRBV28 and TRBJ2-1): DVKVTQSSRYLVKRTGEKVFLECVQDMDHENMFWYRQDPGLGLRLIYFSYDVKMKEKGDIPEGYSVSREKKERFSLILESASTNQTSMYLCASRSFDGFSNEQFFGPGTRLTVL.

The chain carries TRBV11-1 and TRBJ2-5; 8 bases map to TRBD1. CDR1 is SGHAT and CDR2 is FQDESV in the germline V gene (reference sequence). The CDR3 length is 13 residues. J lost 2 bases, V lost 4 bases, and 0 bases had no gene match. The CDR3 bases are TGTGCCAGCAGCTGGACAGGGCAAGAGACCCAGTACTTC. Its translation is CASSWTGQETQYF.

This clone showed up just a few times. The chain joins TRBV6-2 or TRBV6-3 to TRBJ2-5; TRBD1 matches at 12 bases. J gave up 5 bases and V 6 bases, and 7 bases lay outside the gene matches. CDR1 MNHEY and CDR2 SVGEGT come from the germline V gene. The CDR3 extends over 15 amino acids. This CDR3 is CASSFGTGGFETQYF. As DNA, the CDR3 is TGTGCCAGCAGCTTCGGGACAGGGGGCTTTGAGACCCAGTACTTC.

This clone was picked up one time. Additional DNA sequences in this sample encode the identical CDR3. This chain's CDR3 is CASRDGLNTEAFF. The CDR3 coding sequence is TGCGCCAGCAGGGACGGATTAAACACTGAAGCTTTCTTT. The chain is built from TRBV5-1 and TRBJ1-1; D gene uncertain. CDR1 and CDR2 (germline): SGHRS, YFSETQ. The CDR3 is made up of 13 amino acids. Trimming pared 5 bases from V and 2 bases from J, leaving 10 bases between.

In this sample, this clone turned up once. The rearrangement joins TRBV9 to TRBJ1-6; 7 bases are a match to TRBD1. Germline V CDR1 and CDR2: SGDLS, YYNGEE. The CDR3 contains 14 residues. Trimming took 0 bases from V and 7 from J; bases not matched to a gene: 1. The CDR3 sequence: CASSVAQGNSPLHF. CDR3 nucleotide sequence: TGTGCCAGCAGCGTAGCACAGGGGAATTCACCCCTCCACTTT.

V usage is TRBV2 and J usage is TRBJ2-1, with D tentatively TRBD1 (5 bases). The V end was cut by 7 bases, the J end by 6 bases, with 16 bases between. Per germline, CDR1 SNHLY and CDR2 FYNNEI. This CDR3 has 14 amino acids. The CDR3 spells CASKSPGSRNEQFF. DNA of the CDR3: TGTGCCAGCAAGTCTCCAGGGTCACGCAATGAGCAGTTCTTC.

On this clone itself: Other DNA sequences from this sample encode an identical CDR3 as well. The CDR3 DNA sequence: TGTGCCAGCAGCTTAGGGTTAGCGGGGGGACAAGAGACCCAGTACTTC. Protein product: CASSLGLAGGQETQYF. V and J are TRBV7-2 and TRBJ2-5; 10 nucleotides align to TRBD2. Germline-derived CDR1 and CDR2 are SGHTA and FQGNSA. Germline trimming cut 1 base from V and 2 bases from J; bases unmatched to any gene: 4. The CDR3 has 16 amino acids. The variable domain in full, with the rest retrieved from reference TRBV7-2 and TRBJ2-5, is GAGVSQSPSNKVTEKGKDVELRCDPISGHTALYWYRQSLGQGLEFLIYFQGNSAPDKSGLPSDRFSAERTGGSVSTLTIQRTQQEDSAVYLCASSLGLAGGQETQYFGPGTRLLVL.

This clone was recorded once. The gene calls are TRBV18 and TRBJ1-5, with 8 bases aligning to TRBD1. The CDR3 has 15 residues. The germline V gene encodes CDR1 KGHSH and CDR2 LQKENI. V shed 5 bases and J 3 bases; nucleotides not matched to a gene: 6. This CDR3 reads CASSLGQELNQPQHF. The DNA for the CDR3 is TGTGCCAGCTCATTGGGACAGGAGCTCAATCAGCCCCAGCATTTT.

The chain has TRBV4-3 and TRBJ2-2; D is unresolved. The CDR3 runs 15 residues. Trimming shortened V by 4 bases and J by 1 base, and 10 bases separated the two germline ends. In germline, CDR1 is LGHNA, CDR2 YSLEER. CDR3 sequence: CASSRNVGNTGELFF. CDR3 DNA: TGCGCCAGCAGCCGTAACGTTGGGAACACCGGGGAGCTGTTTTTT.

The chain joins TRBV30 to TRBJ1-6; tentatively, D is TRBD1 (5 bases). Germline assignment: CDR1 GTSNPN and CDR2 SVGIG (reference sequence). This CDR3 region has 16 residues. V lost 4 bases to trimming and J lost 1 base, with 14 bases between them. The CDR3 loop reads CAWTFRGASYNSPLHF. The CDR3 DNA is TGTGCCTGGACCTTCCGAGGGGCGTCCTATAATTCACCCCTCCACTTT.

The chain has TRBV27 and TRBJ1-2; D is perhaps TRBD1 (5 bases). The germline V and J ends were trimmed by 3 bases and 7 bases, with 12 bases remaining between them. This CDR3 has 13 residues. Per germline, CDR1 MNHEY and CDR2 SMNVEV (reference sequence). CDR3 sequence reads: CASSFVQGSGYTF. The CDR3 bases are TGTGCCAGCAGTTTCGTTCAGGGTTCTGGCTACACCTTC.

The V call is TRBV10-3, the J call TRBJ1-3; D not resolved. This CDR3 contains 15 residues. Germline V gene sequence: CDR1 ENHRY, CDR2 SYGVKD. The ends were cut back, 8 bases at V and 0 bases at J, with 14 bases in the middle. CDR3 DNA: TGTGCCATCGCGAGGACGTTAGCCTCTGGAAACACCATATATTTT. Translated: CAIARTLASGNTIYF.

The chain has TRBV6-1 and TRBJ2-3; D is perhaps TRBD1 (5 bases). The V and J ends lost 3 bases and 6 bases respectively, with 19 bases between them. The CDR3 is 16 amino acids. Per the germline V gene, CDR1 is MNHNS and CDR2 is SASEGT. The CDR3 sequence is CASSDQGRLITDTQYF. In DNA form, the CDR3 reads TGTGCCAGCAGTGACCAGGGAAGGCTTATCACCGATACGCAGTATTTT.